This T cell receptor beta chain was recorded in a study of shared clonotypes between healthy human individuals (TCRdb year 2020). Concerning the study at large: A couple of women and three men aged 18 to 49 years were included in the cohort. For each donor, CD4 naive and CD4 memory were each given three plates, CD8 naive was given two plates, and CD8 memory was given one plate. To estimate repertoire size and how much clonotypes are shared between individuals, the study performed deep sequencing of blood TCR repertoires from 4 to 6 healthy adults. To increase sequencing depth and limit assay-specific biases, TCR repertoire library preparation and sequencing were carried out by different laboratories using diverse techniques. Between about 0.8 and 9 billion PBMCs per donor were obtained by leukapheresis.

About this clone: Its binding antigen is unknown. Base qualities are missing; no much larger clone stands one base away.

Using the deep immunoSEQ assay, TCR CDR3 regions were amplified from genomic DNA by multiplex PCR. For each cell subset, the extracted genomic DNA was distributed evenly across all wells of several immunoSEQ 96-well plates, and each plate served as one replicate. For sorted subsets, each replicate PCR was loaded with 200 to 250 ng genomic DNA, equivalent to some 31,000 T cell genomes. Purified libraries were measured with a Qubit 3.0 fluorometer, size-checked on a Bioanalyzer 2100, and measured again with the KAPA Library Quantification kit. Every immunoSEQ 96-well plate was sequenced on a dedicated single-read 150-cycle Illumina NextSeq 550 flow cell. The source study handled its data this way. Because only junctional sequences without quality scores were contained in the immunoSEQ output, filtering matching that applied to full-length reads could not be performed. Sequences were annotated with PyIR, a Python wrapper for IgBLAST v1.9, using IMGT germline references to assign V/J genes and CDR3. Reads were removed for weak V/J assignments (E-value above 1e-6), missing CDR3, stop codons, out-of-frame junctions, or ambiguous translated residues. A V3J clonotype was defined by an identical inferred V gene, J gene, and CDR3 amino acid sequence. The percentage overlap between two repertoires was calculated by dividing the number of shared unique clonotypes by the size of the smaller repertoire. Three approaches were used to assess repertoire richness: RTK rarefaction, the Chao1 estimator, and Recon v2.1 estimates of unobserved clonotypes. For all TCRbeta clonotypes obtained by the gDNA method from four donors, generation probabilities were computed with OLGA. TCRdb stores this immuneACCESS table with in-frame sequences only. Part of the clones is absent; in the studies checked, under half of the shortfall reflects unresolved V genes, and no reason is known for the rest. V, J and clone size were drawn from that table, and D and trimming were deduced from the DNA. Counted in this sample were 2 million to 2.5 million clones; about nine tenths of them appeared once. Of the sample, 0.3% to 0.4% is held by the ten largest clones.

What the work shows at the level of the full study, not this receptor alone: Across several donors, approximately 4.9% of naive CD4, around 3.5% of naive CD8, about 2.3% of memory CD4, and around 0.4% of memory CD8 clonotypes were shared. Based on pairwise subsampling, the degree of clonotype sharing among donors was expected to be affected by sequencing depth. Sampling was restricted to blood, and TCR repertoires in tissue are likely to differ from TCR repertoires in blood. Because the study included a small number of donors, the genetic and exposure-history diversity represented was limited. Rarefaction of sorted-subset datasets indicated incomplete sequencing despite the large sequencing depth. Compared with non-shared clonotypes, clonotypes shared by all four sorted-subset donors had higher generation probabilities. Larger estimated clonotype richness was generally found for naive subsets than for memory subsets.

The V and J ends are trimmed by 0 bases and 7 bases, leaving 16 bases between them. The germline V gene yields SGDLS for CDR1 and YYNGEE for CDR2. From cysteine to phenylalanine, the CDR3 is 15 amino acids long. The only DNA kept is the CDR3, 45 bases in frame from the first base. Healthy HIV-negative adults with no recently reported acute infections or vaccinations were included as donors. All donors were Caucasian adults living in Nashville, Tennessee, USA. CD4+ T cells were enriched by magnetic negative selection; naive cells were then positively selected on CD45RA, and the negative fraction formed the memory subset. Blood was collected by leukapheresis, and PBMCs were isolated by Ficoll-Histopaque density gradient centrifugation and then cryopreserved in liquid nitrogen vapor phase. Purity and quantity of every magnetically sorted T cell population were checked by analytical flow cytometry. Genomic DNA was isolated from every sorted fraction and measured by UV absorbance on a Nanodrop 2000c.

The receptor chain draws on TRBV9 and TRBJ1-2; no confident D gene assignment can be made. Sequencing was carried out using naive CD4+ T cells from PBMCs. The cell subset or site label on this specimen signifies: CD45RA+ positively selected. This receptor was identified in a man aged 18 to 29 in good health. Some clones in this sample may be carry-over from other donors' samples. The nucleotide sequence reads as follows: TGTGCCAGCAGCGTAGCTGCATCTAGCTCTGCTGGCTACACCTTC. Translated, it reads CASSVAASSSAGYTF.